This T cell receptor (beta chain) derives from a study of TIL therapy for anti-PD-1-resistant metastatic lung cancer. Germline V gene lookup returns CDR1 MDHEN and CDR2 SYDVKM. V was clipped by 6 bases and J by 2 bases, with 13 bases between them. This CDR3 is built from 14 residues. Time point reported: pre-treatment sample, taken before nivolumab and TIL therapy. Most excised metastases sampled were pleural nodules or supraclavicular lymph nodes. This clone was picked up a small number of times. The immunoSEQ assay was v3. Measured with immunoSEQ multiplex PCR; TCRdb has only the in-frame clones, and not every one. This sample carries 9,500 to 15,000 clones, roughly 58% of them seen once, and the ten largest clones take about 7.4%.

This receptor was identified in a person between 30 and 79 years old with non-small cell lung cancer. Source: tumor tissue, taken at baseline. The V gene is TRBV28, the J gene TRBJ1-1; the D is unclear. The CDR3 bases are TGTGCCAGCAGCCTAATTACAGTCAACACTGAAGCTTTCTTT. This translates into CASSLITVNTEAFF. Variable domain in full (rest from reference TRBV28 and TRBJ1-1): DVKVTQSSRYLVKRTGEKVFLECVQDMDHENMFWYRQDPGLGLRLIYFSYDVKMKEKGDIPEGYSVSREKKERFSLILESASTNQTSMYLCASSLITVNTEAFFGQGTRLTVV.